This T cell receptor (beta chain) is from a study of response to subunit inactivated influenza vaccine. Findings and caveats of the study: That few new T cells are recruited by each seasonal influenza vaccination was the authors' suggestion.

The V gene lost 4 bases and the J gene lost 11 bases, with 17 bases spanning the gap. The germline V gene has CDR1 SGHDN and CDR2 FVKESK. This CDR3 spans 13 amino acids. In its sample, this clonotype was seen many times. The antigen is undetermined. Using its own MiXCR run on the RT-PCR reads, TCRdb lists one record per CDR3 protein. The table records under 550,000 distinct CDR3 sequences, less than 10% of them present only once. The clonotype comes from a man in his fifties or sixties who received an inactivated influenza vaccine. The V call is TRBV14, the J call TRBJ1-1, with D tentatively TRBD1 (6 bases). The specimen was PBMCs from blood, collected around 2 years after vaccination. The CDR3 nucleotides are TGTGCCAGCAGCCGGACAGCCGCCTTCGGGGCTTTCTTT. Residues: CASSRTAAFGAFF. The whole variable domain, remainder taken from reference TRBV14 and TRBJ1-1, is EAGVTQFPSHSVIEKGQTVTLRCDPISGHDNLYWYRRVMGKEIKFLLHFVKESKQDESGMPNNRFLAERTGGTYSTLKVQPAELEDSGVYFCASSRTAAFGAFFGQGTRLTVV.